This is a list of T cell receptor beta chains from one sample in a study of T cell clonotyping in hematopoietic cell transplantation. Using immunoSEQ multiplex PCR, the repertoire was profiled, and TCRdb retains in-frame clones only, with some absent. This sample yields 4,900 or so clones, of which roughly 79% are seen a single time; roughly a fifth belongs to the top ten. Sequencing was performed on peripheral blood mononuclear cells, taken 100 days after allogeneic stem cell transplant. Receptors originate from a male patient aged 60 to 75 who had an allogeneic stem cell transplant, so T cells may come from the graft donor. Some clones in this sample may be carry-over from other donors' samples. Both conserved end residues are part of each CDR3. Fields, in order: J gene, V gene, D gene, clone size, CDR3 protein, CDR3 DNA. D genes are given only for firm matches. Some rows mark clone size as missing; the rest say once, few, many or name a class of expanded clone.

TRBJ2-7 | TRBV2 | TRBD2 | few | CASGLAGNYEQYF | TGTGCCAGCGGACTAGCGGGGAACTACGAGCAGTACTTC
TRBJ2-3 | TRBV5-4 | TRBD2 | . | CASSPGLAEGYTQYF | TGTGCCAGCAGCCCCGGACTAGCGGAGGGATATACGCAGTATTTT
TRBJ2-3 | TRBV29-1 | TRBD2 | . | CSAAGLRERGTDTQYF | TGCAGCGCGGCAGGTCTGCGGGAGCGGGGCACAGATACGCAGTATTTT
TRBJ2-4 | TRBV5-1 | . | few | CASSDNLAKNIQYF | TGCGCCAGCAGCGACAACCTAGCCAAAAACATTCAGTACTTC
TRBJ2-3 | TRBV19 | TRBD2 | . | CASSRASGGTQYF | TGTGCCAGTAGTAGGGCTAGCGGGGGTACGCAGTATTTT
TRBJ2-7 | TRBV11-2 | . | few | CASSLVSGVSYEQYF | TGTGCCAGCAGCTTAGTTAGCGGAGTATCCTACGAGCAGTACTTC
TRBJ2-7 | TRBV28 | . | large | CASSLLRTVSYEQYF | TGTGCCAGCAGTTTACTAAGGACAGTCTCCTACGAGCAGTACTTC
TRBJ2-7 | TRBV25-1 | . | . | CASSALFRGPYEQYF | TGTGCCAGCAGTGCCTTATTCAGGGGACCCTACGAGCAGTACTTC
TRBJ1-2 | TRBV27 | . | . | CASSLGRAGGYTF | TGTGCCAGCAGTTTGGGCAGGGCTGGGGGCTACACCTTC
TRBJ1-3 | TRBV15 | . | . | CATSRDQGFSGNTIYF | TGTGCCACCAGCAGGGATCAAGGGTTCTCTGGAAACACCATATATTTT
TRBJ2-1 | TRBV7-9 | TRBD2 | few | CASSGASGGNEQFF | TGTGCCAGCAGCGGAGCTAGCGGGGGGAATGAGCAGTTCTTC
TRBJ1-2 | TRBV7-9 | . | . | CASLRDYGYTF | TGTGCCTCCCTCCGGGACTATGGCTACACCTTC
TRBJ2-7 | TRBV20-1 | . | . | CSAPTSYEQYF | TGCAGTGCTCCCACCAGCTACGAGCAGTACTTC
TRBJ1-2 | TRBV5-5 | . | . | CASSLDRANYGYTF | TGTGCCAGCAGCCTAGACAGAGCTAACTATGGCTACACCTTC
TRBJ1-3 | TRBV28 | . | . | CASTLDGISGNTIYF | TGTGCCAGCACCCTCGACGGGATCTCTGGAAACACCATATATTTT
TRBJ1-2 | TRBV28 | . | . | CASRMGAGNYGYTF | TGTGCCAGCAGAATGGGGGCAGGGAACTATGGCTACACCTTC
TRBJ1-5 | TRBV6-5 | . | . | CASSGGGRGQPQHF | TGTGCCAGCAGTGGGGGGGGGCGAGGGCAGCCCCAGCATTTT
TRBJ2-5 | TRBV4-1 | . | . | CASSQDRGFAKTQYF | TGCGCCAGCAGCCAAGATCGCGGGTTTGCAAAGACCCAGTACTTC
TRBJ2-7 | TRBV6-5 | TRBD1 | . | CASSRDRSSYEQYF | TGTGCCAGCAGTCGGGACAGGAGCTCCTACGAGCAGTACTTC
TRBJ1-1 | TRBV28 | . | few | CASSLSPGAEAFF | TGTGCCAGCAGTTTAAGTCCAGGGGCTGAAGCTTTCTTT
TRBJ1-5 | TRBV7-9 | TRBD1 | few | CASSQGQVNQPQHF | TGTGCCAGCAGCCAGGGACAGGTCAATCAGCCCCAGCATTTT
TRBJ2-1 | TRBV7-8 | . | . | CASSMRRGDNNEQFF | TGTGCCAGCAGCATGAGGAGGGGGGATAACAATGAGCAGTTCTTC
TRBJ2-3 | TRBV27 | TRBD2 | . | CASSSWTSGTNTDTQYF | TGTGCCAGCAGTTCTTGGACTAGCGGGACGAACACAGATACGCAGTATTTT
TRBJ2-1 | TRBV5-1 | TRBD2 | . | CASSFGTSNGEQFF | TGCGCCAGCAGCTTTGGGACTAGCAATGGTGAGCAGTTCTTC
TRBJ2-7 | TRBV10-3 | . | once | CAILRGRESYEQYF | TGTGCCATCTTAAGAGGCCGGGAGTCCTACGAGCAGTACTTC
TRBJ1-5 | TRBV11-2 | . | . | CASSLAGNQPQHF | TGTGCCAGCAGCTTAGCAGGGAATCAGCCCCAGCATTTT
TRBJ2-7 | TRBV4-1 | TRBD2 | . | CASSQGSLAGGPPYEQYF | TGCGCCAGCAGCCAAGGGTCCCTAGCGGGAGGGCCTCCCTACGAGCAGTACTTC
TRBJ2-1 | TRBV27 | . | . | CASVLSFDALSYNEQFF | TGTGCCAGCGTATTGAGTTTTGACGCGCTGTCCTACAATGAGCAGTTCTTC
TRBJ2-5 | TRBV2 | . | once | CASRGGETQYF | TGTGCCAGCAGGGGAGGAGAGACCCAGTACTTC